Below, 4 T cell receptor beta chains from the same sample are listed, as sequenced in a study of cytomegalovirus exposure and HLA in healthy donors. The study ran its PCR with 60 Vbeta and 13 Jbeta primers. TCRdb's table, derived via immunoSEQ multiplex PCR, lists solely in-frame clones and lacks some. Here the sample spans about 130,000 clones, about 80% being singletons. The specimen was PBMCs. Every receptor here comes from a boy aged 2 to 10 in good health and CMV-seronegative.

V and J are TRBV19 and TRBJ1-6; no clear D. The V gene's germline CDR1 is LNHDA and CDR2 SQIVND (reference sequence). V was pared by 3 bases and J by 1 base, with 13 bases between. The CDR3 extends over 17 amino acids. The CDR3 loop reads CASSISIRESYNSPLHF. As DNA, the CDR3 is TGTGCCAGTAGTATTTCGATTCGGGAATCCTATAATTCACCCCTCCACTTT.

The chain links TRBV5-1 to TRBJ2-3, with D unclear. Trimming left V 0 bases short and J 2 bases short, with 10 bases between. Germline CDR1 SGHRS, CDR2 YFSETQ. CDR3 size: 15 residues. The CDR3 bases are TGCGCCAGCAGCTTGGCCGAGAGGTCCACAGATACGCAGTATTTT. Amino acids: CASSLAERSTDTQYF.

The chain is built from TRBV5-1 and TRBJ1-2; 8 bases align to TRBD1. V dropped 4 bases and J dropped 4; count of bases not matched to a gene: 3. Germline CDR1 reads SGHRS; CDR2 reads YFSETQ. The CDR3 has 13 amino acids. The DNA of the CDR3 is TGCGCCAGCAGCGAGGACAGGGCCTATGGCTACACCTTC. It codes for CASSEDRAYGYTF. Together with reference TRBV5-1 and TRBJ1-2, the CDR3 gives the full variable domain: KAGVTQTPRYLIKTRGQQVTLSCSPISGHRSVSWYQQTPGQGLQFLFEYFSETQRNKGNFPGRFSGRQFSNSRSEMNVSTLELGDSALYLCASSEDRAYGYTFGSGTRLTVV.

The gene calls are TRBV6-4 and TRBJ2-3; the match to TRBD1 covers 9 bases. Germline loops: CDR1 MRHNA, CDR2 SNTAGT. This CDR3 is 16 amino acids long. V trimming: 5 bases; J trimming: 3 bases; junction bases outside the gene matches: 9. CDR3: CASSRNPGTGTDTQYF. DNA for the CDR3: TGTGCCAGCAGTCGGAATCCCGGGACAGGGACAGATACGCAGTATTTT.